This TCR beta chain came from a study of cytomegalovirus exposure and HLA in healthy donors. Study context: HLA-typed donors were the source of approximately 88 million unique TCRs, which an early data release held. The study's findings and limits: Some V segments, TRBV6-2 and TRBV6-3 among them, were indistinguishable and were therefore excluded.

Notes on this clone: Its cognate antigen is unknown.

Trimming removed 5 bases from V and 4 bases from J, with 21 bases in between. The CDR3 runs 16 residues. Looked up from germline, CDR1 is SGHRS and CDR2 is YFSETQ. This PCR relied on a set of 60 Vbeta primers and 13 Jbeta primers. Clones were sequenced by immunoSEQ multiplex PCR, and TCRdb holds only the in-frame ones, with some missing. The sample holds about 190,000 clones; about 90% are singletons and the top ten take around 1.2%. The sample consisted of PBMCs. This clonotype was obtained from a man under 40 in good health and CMV-seronegative. The V gene is TRBV5-1, the J gene TRBJ2-5; possible D gene TRBD1, 5 bases. CDR3 residues: CASRSGDSWAGETQYF. CDR3 sequence (DNA): TGCGCCAGCAGATCGGGTGACAGCTGGGCTGGAGAGACCCAGTACTTC.